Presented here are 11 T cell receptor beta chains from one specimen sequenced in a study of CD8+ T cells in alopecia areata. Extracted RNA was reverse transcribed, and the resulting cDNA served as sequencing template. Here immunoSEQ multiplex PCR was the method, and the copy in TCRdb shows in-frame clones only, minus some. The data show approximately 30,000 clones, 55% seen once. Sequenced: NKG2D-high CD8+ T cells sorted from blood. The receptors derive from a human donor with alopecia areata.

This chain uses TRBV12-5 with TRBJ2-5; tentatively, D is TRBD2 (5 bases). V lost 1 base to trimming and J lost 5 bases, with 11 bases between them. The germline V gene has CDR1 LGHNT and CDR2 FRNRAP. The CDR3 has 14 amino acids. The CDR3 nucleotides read TGTGCTAGTGGTTTGGCGGGGAATACGGAGACCCAGTACTTC. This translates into CASGLAGNTETQYF. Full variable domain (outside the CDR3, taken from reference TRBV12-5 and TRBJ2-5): DARVTQTPRHKVTEMGQEVTMRCQPILGHNTVFWYRQTMMQGLELLAYFRNRAPLDDSGMPKDRFSAEMPDATLATLKIQPSEPRDSAVYFCASGLAGNTETQYFGPGTRLLVL.

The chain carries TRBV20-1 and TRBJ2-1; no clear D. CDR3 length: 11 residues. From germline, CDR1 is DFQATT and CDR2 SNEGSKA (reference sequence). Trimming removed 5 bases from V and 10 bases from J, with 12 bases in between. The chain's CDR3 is CSAYDGREQFF. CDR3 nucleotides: TGCAGTGCTTACGACGGGCGGGAGCAGTTCTTC.

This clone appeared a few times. The CDR3, as DNA: TGTGCCAGCAGCTTCGCGTACAGGGGTGGCGGGGAGACCCAGTACTTC. Its protein is CASSFAYRGGGETQYF. The chain is built from TRBV4-2 and TRBJ2-5; the match to TRBD1 covers 7 bases. This CDR3 contains 16 residues. Germline V lookup: CDR1 LGHNA, CDR2 YNFKEQ. The V and J ends lost 5 bases and 5 bases, in that order; junction bases with no gene match: 14.

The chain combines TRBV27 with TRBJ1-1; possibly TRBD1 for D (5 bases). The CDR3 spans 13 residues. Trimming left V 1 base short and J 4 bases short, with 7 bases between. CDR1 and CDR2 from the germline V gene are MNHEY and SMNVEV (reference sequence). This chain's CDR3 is CASSLYGGTEAFF. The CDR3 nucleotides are TGTGCCAGCAGTTTATACGGGGGCACTGAAGCTTTCTTT.

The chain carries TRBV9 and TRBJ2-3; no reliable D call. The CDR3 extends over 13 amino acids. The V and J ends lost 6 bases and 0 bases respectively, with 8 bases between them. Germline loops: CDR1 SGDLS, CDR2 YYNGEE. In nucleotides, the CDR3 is TGTGCCAGCAACTCAGAGAGCACAGATACGCAGTATTTT. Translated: CASNSESTDTQYF.

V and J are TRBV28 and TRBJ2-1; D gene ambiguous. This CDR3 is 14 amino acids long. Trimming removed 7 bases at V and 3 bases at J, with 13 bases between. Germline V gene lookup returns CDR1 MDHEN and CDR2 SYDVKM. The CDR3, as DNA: TGTGCCAGCACCCCCCTTAACAACTACAATGAGCAGTTCTTC. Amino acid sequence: CASTPLNNYNEQFF.

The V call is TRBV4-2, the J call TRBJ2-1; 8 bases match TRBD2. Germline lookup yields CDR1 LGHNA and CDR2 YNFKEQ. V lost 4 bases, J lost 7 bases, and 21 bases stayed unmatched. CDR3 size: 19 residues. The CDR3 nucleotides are TGTGCCAGCAGCCGTCCATTTATAACCGGGGGGGCGGAAAAAAATGAGCAGTTCTTC. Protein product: CASSRPFITGGAEKNEQFF.

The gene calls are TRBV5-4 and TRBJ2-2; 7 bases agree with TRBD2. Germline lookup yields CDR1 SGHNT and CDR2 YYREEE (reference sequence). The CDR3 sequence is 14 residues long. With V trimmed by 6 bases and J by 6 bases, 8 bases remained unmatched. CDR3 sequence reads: CASNEGGFSGELFF. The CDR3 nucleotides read TGTGCCAGCAACGAGGGAGGGTTCTCCGGGGAGCTGTTTTTT.

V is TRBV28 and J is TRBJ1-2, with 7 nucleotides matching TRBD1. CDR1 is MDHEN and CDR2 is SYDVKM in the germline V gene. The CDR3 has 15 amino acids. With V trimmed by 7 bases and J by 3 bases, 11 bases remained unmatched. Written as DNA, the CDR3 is TGTGCCAGCACCTTCTCGACAGGGCTCTACTATGGCTACACCTTC. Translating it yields CASTFSTGLYYGYTF.

CDR3 DNA: TGTGCCAGCAGCCTTGGCTTCAATGAGCAGTTCTTC. Translation gives CASSLGFNEQFF. V gene TRBV7-9 combines with J gene TRBJ2-1; D gene ambiguous. The germline CDR1 and CDR2 sequences are SEHNR and FQNEAQ (reference sequence). With 5 bases removed from V and 6 bases from J, the gap between germline ends came to 8 bases. The CDR3 is 12 amino acids.

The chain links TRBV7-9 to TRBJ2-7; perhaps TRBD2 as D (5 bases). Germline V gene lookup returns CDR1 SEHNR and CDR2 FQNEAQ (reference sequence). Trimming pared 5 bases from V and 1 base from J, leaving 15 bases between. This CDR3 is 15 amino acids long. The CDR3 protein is CASSPGGWASYEQYF. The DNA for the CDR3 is TGTGCCAGCAGCCCAGGCGGGTGGGCATCCTACGAGCAGTACTTC.